Described below is a single TCR beta chain sequence and its context. The antigen it binds to is not known. No qualities accompany the bases; no much larger clone lies one base away. This specimen comes from a study of blood T cell repertoires in COVID-19 (dated by TCRdb to the early 2020s). Some background on the complete study: Samples covering the acute and convalescent phases of COVID-19 were provided by collaborators in the United States, Italy and Spain. The prospective study material was composed of cDNA or gDNA derived from T cells, B-cell-depleted T cells, or PBMCs. Deeply sampled blood TCRbeta repertoires from subjects exposed to, actively infected with, or recovered from COVID-19 were included in the dataset. The repertoires were released in a freely available public database meant as a resource for research on the immune response to SARS-CoV-2. Samples were obtained from the ongoing ImmuneRACE study (first 160 participants) and from about 1,300 subjects provided by 6 global collaborators. Sample metadata almost always included a de-identified subject ID, COVID-19 status, age in years and sex. Where available, HLA class I and class II types were obtained from metadata supplied by the sample provider rather than from assay-based typing. The paper as a whole reports these results and caveats: The amount of clinical and demographic metadata varied by source and participant and was provided uncurated.

Each collaborating institution followed its own protocols to collect whole blood in K2EDTA tubes. For TCRbeta analysis, collaborators shipped samples in one of three forms: frozen whole blood, isolated PBMCs, or DNA extracted from either of those sample types. Including the terminal cysteine and phenylalanine, the CDR3 comprises 16 residues. This entry keeps only the CDR3 DNA: 48 bases, framed from base 1. Trimming removed 2 bases from V and 5 bases from J; the gene matches leave 12 bases unexplained. For CDR1 and CDR2, the germline V gene lists SGDLS and YYNGEE. TCRbeta CDR3 regions were amplified from genomic DNA by means of the immunoSEQ Assay, a bias-controlled multiplex PCR. The authors processed their data as follows. Within the assay, amplification of reference gene primers was used to estimate how many nucleated cells each sample contained. To quantify the absolute abundance of each unique TCRbeta CDR3 rearrangement, sequence reads were collapsed and filtered. For each sample, productive Simpson clonality was calculated as the square root of Simpson's diversity index across productive rearrangements. The source is immuneACCESS, and TCRdb retained only in-frame sequences with V and J called. Part of the clones is not carried over; for the studies checked, unresolved V genes explain less than half of this, and the remainder is unexplained. V and J calls and clone size are given by that table; D and trimming were obtained from the DNA. Here the sample has 70,000 to 95,000 clones; about 82% occur a single time. Around a quarter of the sample is in the top ten clones.

The V and J segments used are TRBV9 and TRBJ1-1; 7 bases in between match TRBD1. The TCR comes from a human donor in a cohort sampled during active COVID-19. The specimen sequenced was peripheral blood. The DNA sequence reads TGTGCCAGCAGCGTGAGTTCAGGGGGAGGAAGAACTGAAGCTTTCTTT. This translates into CASSVSSGGGRTEAFF.